This T cell receptor (beta chain) was observed in a study of CD8+ T cells in alopecia areata. Study as a whole: Severity was scored as percentage of affected scalp area in treated patients. General study findings and limits: Many expanded lesional clones remained in scalp and blood on tofacitinib.

The V gene end was trimmed by 5 bases and the J gene end by 7 bases; junction bases not matched to a gene: 17. CDR1 and CDR2 (germline): SGHAT, FQNNGV. The CDR3 consists of 18 residues. Notes on this clone: No antigen is known for it.

Treatment: oral pan-JAK inhibitor, 5-10 mg twice daily. Lesional scalp tissue (obtained by punch biopsy) and peripheral blood were collected from alopecia areata patients. It was cDNA, reverse transcribed from extracted RNA, that served as the sequencing template. Data came from immunoSEQ multiplex PCR; TCRdb stores just in-frame clones and leaves some out. The sample has approximately 150,000 clones; roughly 86% are singletons. The source is a human donor with alopecia areata. The sequenced sample was CD8+ T cells sorted from blood, obtained at week 4, from a patient treated with tofacitinib. The chain joins TRBV11-2 to TRBJ2-1; 10 nucleotides agree with TRBD2. The CDR3 nucleotides read TGTGCCAGCAGCCCCCGTGATGGCCTAGCGGGAGTTCGGAATGAGCAGTTCTTC. Encoded protein: CASSPRDGLAGVRNEQFF.